The 18 T cell receptor beta chains in this list originate from one sample, sequenced in a study of cytomegalovirus exposure and HLA in healthy donors. The PCR employed 60 Vbeta primers together with 13 Jbeta primers. Produced via immunoSEQ multiplex PCR; TCRdb's table is partial and in-frame only. Among around 92,000 clones listed, around 83% were seen once. Sequencing input: PBMCs. These receptors all come from a female donor in good health and CMV-seropositive.

With respect to this clone: One end of the junction is discordant with germline, which a read error may explain. CDR3 nucleotides: TGTGTCAGCAGCCCCGGGACTAGCAGCACCGGGGAGCTGTTTTTT. As protein: CVSSPGTSSTGELFF. The genes are TRBV6-5 and TRBJ2-2; 9 bases fit TRBD2. The CDR3 loop spans 15 amino acids. Germline V CDR1 and CDR2: MNHEY, SVGAGI.

The genes are TRBV4-1 and TRBJ2-3, with D hard to call. Trimming removed 1 base at V and 5 bases at J, with 7 bases between. Germline V lookup: CDR1 MGHRA, CDR2 YSYEKL. The CDR3 is 13 residues long. CDR3 loop: CASSQVYRDTQYF. In DNA, the CDR3 is TGCGCCAGCAGCCAAGTTTATCGAGATACGCAGTATTTT.

This clone was detected a few times. The V call is TRBV6-1, the J call TRBJ2-6, with D unclear. Germline assignment: CDR1 MNHNS and CDR2 SASEGT. The V end was cut by 7 bases, the J end by 0 bases, with 4 bases between. CDR3 length: 13 amino acids. Here the CDR3 reads CASINSGANVLTF. CDR3 nucleotide sequence: TGTGCCAGCATAAACTCTGGGGCCAACGTCCTGACTTTC.

This sequence joins TRBV2 and TRBJ2-5, with D perhaps TRBD2 (6 bases). Trimming left V 3 bases short and J 5 bases short, with 13 bases between. Germline V gene lookup returns CDR1 SNHLY and CDR2 FYNNEI. The CDR3 spans 14 residues. The CDR3 reads CASSDWDGGETQYF. The CDR3 DNA follows: TGTGCCAGCAGTGACTGGGACGGAGGGGAGACCCAGTACTTC. Drawing the rest from reference TRBV2 and TRBJ2-5, the complete variable domain is EPEVTQTPSHQVTQMGQEVILRCVPISNHLYFYWYRQILGQKVEFLVSFYNNEISEKSEIFDDQFSVERPDGSNFTLKIRSTKLEDSAMYFCASSDWDGGETQYFGPGTRLLVL.

This clone is a singleton in its sample. The chain links TRBV5-1 to TRBJ2-5; the match to TRBD1 covers 10 bases. Germline V gene lookup returns CDR1 SGHRS and CDR2 YFSETQ. J gave up 4 bases and V 4 bases, and 7 bases lay outside the gene matches. There are 15 residues in the CDR3. CDR3 in DNA: TGCGCCAGCAGCCTAGGACAGGGGGGGGGAGAGACCCAGTACTTC. Amino acids: CASSLGQGGGETQYF.

The CDR3 DNA reads TGTGCCAGCAGCTTGTCCGGGACTATATACAATGAGCAGTTCTTC. It translates to CASSLSGTIYNEQFF. This sequence joins TRBV7-9 and TRBJ2-1; TRBD2 agrees at 7 bases. Looked up from germline, CDR1 is SEHNR and CDR2 is FQNEAQ (reference sequence). V shed 3 bases and J 4 bases; nucleotides not matched to a gene: 6. This CDR3 region has 15 residues.

The chain recombines TRBV27 with TRBJ1-2; D might be TRBD1 (5 bases). Trimming pared 6 bases from V and 4 bases from J, leaving 12 bases between. Germline V gene data show CDR1 as MNHEY and CDR2 as SMNVEV (reference sequence). The CDR3 loop spans 13 amino acids. CDR3 protein: CASRGLGGYGYTF. The CDR3 nucleotides are TGTGCCAGCAGGGGGCTCGGGGGCTATGGCTACACCTTC.

The rearrangement uses TRBV7-3 and TRBJ2-3; D is unresolved. V lost 1 base and J 1 base, leaving 9 bases between the germline ends. The CDR3 is 15 amino acids. CDR1 is SGHTA, CDR2 FQGTGA, per germline. The DNA of the CDR3 is TGTGCCAGCAGCTTAAATTCCGGTGGCACAGATACGCAGTATTTT. Translation gives CASSLNSGGTDTQYF.

The chain has TRBV19 and TRBJ1-1; D may be TRBD1 (5 bases). The CDR3 loop spans 14 amino acids. V was clipped by 3 bases and J by 5 bases, with 13 bases between them. Germline values: CDR1 LNHDA, CDR2 SQIVND (reference sequence). CDR3 sequence reads: CASSIGGIGTEAFF. In nucleotides, the CDR3 is TGTGCCAGTAGTATCGGGGGGATCGGGACTGAAGCTTTCTTT. The variable domain in full, with the rest retrieved from reference TRBV19 and TRBJ1-1, is DGGITQSPKYLFRKEGQNVTLSCEQNLNHDAMYWYRQDPGQGLRLIYYSQIVNDFQKGDIAEGYSVSREKKESFPLTVTSAQKNPTAFYLCASSIGGIGTEAFFGQGTRLTVV.

The chain combines TRBV29-1 with TRBJ2-6, with 7 bases lining up with TRBD1. This CDR3 region has 18 residues. Looked up from germline, CDR1 is SQVTM and CDR2 is ANQGSEA. The V segment lost 0 bases and the J segment 0 bases; nucleotides outside the gene matches: 8. CDR3 residues: CSVEDLRTGVSGANVLTF. The CDR3 region has the DNA TGCAGCGTTGAAGATCTAAGGACAGGAGTCTCTGGGGCCAACGTCCTGACTTTC.

The chain recombines TRBV29-1 with TRBJ1-3; tentative D call: TRBD1 (5 bases). The CDR3 consists of 14 residues. Germline V gives CDR1 SQVTM, CDR2 ANQGSEA. The germline V and J ends were trimmed by 5 bases and 0 bases, with 11 bases remaining between them. The CDR3 sequence: CSVSAGNSGNTIYF. Written as DNA, the CDR3 is TGCAGCGTTAGCGCAGGGAACTCTGGAAACACCATATATTTT. Using reference TRBV29-1 and TRBJ1-3 for the parts outside the CDR3, the full variable domain is SAVISQKPSRDICQRGTSLTIQCQVDSQVTMMFWYRQQPGQSLTLIATANQGSEATYESGFVIDKFPISRPNLTFSTLTVSNMSPEDSSIYLCSVSAGNSGNTIYFGEGSWLTVV.

Only a few counts were recorded for this clone. The chain has TRBV19 and TRBJ1-5; D perhaps matches TRBD1 (6 bases). Germline V gene sequence: CDR1 LNHDA, CDR2 SQIVND (reference sequence). CDR3 size: 15 residues. V lost 7 bases, J lost 0 bases, and 13 bases lay in between. The CDR3 sequence is CASILDSYSNQPQHF. The DNA of the CDR3 is TGTGCCAGTATCCTGGACAGTTATAGCAATCAGCCCCAGCATTTT. Full variable domain (missing parts from reference TRBV19 and TRBJ1-5): DGGITQSPKYLFRKEGQNVTLSCEQNLNHDAMYWYRQDPGQGLRLIYYSQIVNDFQKGDIAEGYSVSREKKESFPLTVTSAQKNPTAFYLCASILDSYSNQPQHFGDGTRLSIL.

The table lists this clone with a few counts. The chain is built from TRBV19 and TRBJ1-2; 10 nucleotides align to TRBD1. From germline, CDR1 is LNHDA and CDR2 SQIVND (reference sequence). The CDR3 contains 17 residues. Trimming at V came to 7 bases and at J to 8 bases, leaving 19 bases not matched to a gene. CDR3: CASTYTHAGTGAWGYTF. The DNA for the CDR3 is TGTGCCAGTACTTACACTCACGCCGGGACAGGGGCATGGGGCTACACCTTC.

This clone showed up just a few times. This chain links TRBV28 with TRBJ2-5; 7 bases are shared with TRBD2. Germline V gene sequence: CDR1 MDHEN, CDR2 SYDVKM. The CDR3 totals 15 residues. After removal of 7 bases from V and 2 bases from J, the junction contained 10 bases not matched to a gene. In nucleotides, the CDR3 is TGTGCCAGCACCTCTGGGGCGGGAGATCAAGAGACCCAGTACTTC. Residues: CASTSGAGDQETQYF.

The rearrangement joins TRBV5-1 to TRBJ1-1; D possibly corresponds to TRBD1 (5 bases). Germline CDR1 SGHRS, CDR2 YFSETQ. The V end was cut by 4 bases, the J end by 0 bases, with 10 bases between. The CDR3 runs to 14 residues. CDR3 residues: CASSLYRLNTEAFF. The CDR3 nucleotides are TGCGCCAGCAGCCTCTACAGGCTGAACACTGAAGCTTTCTTT.

The V gene is TRBV30, the J gene TRBJ2-3; 12 bases line up with TRBD2. This CDR3 region has 15 residues. Looked up from germline, CDR1 is GTSNPN and CDR2 is SVGIG (reference sequence). Trimming took 3 bases from V and 5 from J; bases not matched to a gene: 6. The CDR3 DNA sequence: TGTGCCTGGAGGAGACTAGCGGGAGAGGGAGATACGCAGTATTTT. This encodes CAWRRLAGEGDTQYF.

This clone was recorded only once. V usage is TRBV19 and J usage is TRBJ2-1; 14 bases align to TRBD2. Per germline, CDR1 LNHDA and CDR2 SQIVND (reference sequence). This CDR3 region has 21 residues. V lost 5 bases, J lost 0 bases, and 15 bases stayed unmatched. In DNA, the CDR3 is TGTGCCAGTAGTTCAAGACAACCCGGGACTAGCGGGGGCGGCTCCTACAATGAGCAGTTCTTC. Encoded protein: CASSSRQPGTSGGGSYNEQFF.

The chain joins TRBV2 to TRBJ2-2, with 8 bases matching TRBD1. CDR3 size: 14 residues. V trimming: 9 bases; J trimming: 2 bases; junction bases outside the gene matches: 5. CDR1 and CDR2 from the germline V gene are SNHLY and FYNNEI. The CDR3 loop reads CARRQGPNTGELFF. The CDR3 DNA reads as TGTGCCAGGAGACAGGGGCCTAACACCGGGGAGCTGTTTTTT.